This TCR beta chain was observed in a study of shared T cell receptors in the human thymus (dated by TCRdb to about 2021). About the investigation overall: The study examined how self-reactive, shared T-cell receptor alpha chains are generated in the human thymus.

The CDR3, cysteine through phenylalanine, is 14 amino acids long. The CDR3 DNA has 42 bases and is translated from base 1. V lost 5 bases and J lost 3 bases; the stretch between them is 13 bases long. From the germline V gene, CDR1 is SGHDN and CDR2 is FVKESK. A note on this clone: Its cognate antigen has yet to be identified. Base qualities were left out, and no much larger clone turns up one base away.

The library came from the immunoSEQ multiplex PCR assay. This is the immuneACCESS table as TCRdb keeps it, with only in-frame sequences that have V and J called. A part of the clones is gone; compared with another copy, unresolved V genes explain less than half, and the rest is unexplained. Across this sample there are hundreds of thousands of clones, with over 75% seen only once. Jointly, the top ten make up 0.009% to 0.0095% of the sample. These data also formed part of another study, on human thymus T cells. The second study also describes: The donors were immunologically healthy infants in Finland who had open corrective cardiac surgery for congenital heart defects. Thymus tissue was obtained as surgical resects removed during corrective cardiac surgery. V and J gene segment usage appeared biased in both thymic and peripheral blood repertoires. The related research found that thymic TCR repertoires overlapped highly between unrelated individuals. The study described the TCR alpha and beta repertoires in fewer than 10 infant thymus samples and four matching peripheral blood samples. Donor ages ranging from about 7 to 250 days were recorded, and over 5 male and a couple of female infants were included in the cohort. Thymocytes were mechanically released from the tissue and were stored as pellets of 10-30 million cells at -70 degrees C. Genomic DNA was extracted from frozen cell pellets with a QIAsymphony instrument. The immunoSEQ multiplex PCR assay was used to amplify the TCRB and TCRAD loci from a standardized quantity of quality-controlled genomic DNA. The V(D)J region was spanned by amplicons of a length sufficient to cover the CDR3 and to identify V and J genes. The commercial immunoSEQ service was used to sequence amplicons on an Illumina platform. Primer bias and sequencing errors were corrected as previously described, and TCRAD and TCRB definitions were based on the IMGT database. The repertoires were analysed using immunoSEQ Analyzer 3.0 and VDJTools for basic statistics, V/J segment usage, diversity estimates, rarefaction and pairwise overlap. Diversity was estimated using the Chao1, ChaoE, Efron-Thisted, Shannon and inverse Simpson indices, and was also estimated on datasets down-sampled to the size of the smallest sample. Repertoire overlap used strict matching of CDR3 nucleotide sequence, V gene and J gene, with Jaccard-based multidimensional scaling clustering. On average, thymus samples yielded approximately 780,000 unique TCRB clonotypes, whereas blood samples yielded roughly 80,000.

The rearrangement combines TRBV14 with TRBJ1-2; the D gene is possibly TRBD1, with 5 bases matching. This sequence was found in a boy younger than two with a congenital heart defect. Donor details come from another sample of the same person, matched by shared clones. Sequences were obtained from thymocytes. The CDR3 in this case is CASSEKTGDYGYTF. The DNA is TGTGCCAGCAGCGAAAAAACGGGGGACTATGGCTACACCTTC. Reference TRBV14 and TRBJ1-2 proteins supply the regions before and after the CDR3; the full variable domain is: EAGVTQFPSHSVIEKGQTVTLRCDPISGHDNLYWYRRVMGKEIKFLLHFVKESKQDESGMPNNRFLAERTGGTYSTLKVQPAELEDSGVYFCASSEKTGDYGYTFGSGTRLTVV.